These T cell receptor beta chains were read from a single sample in a study of T cell responses to AZD1222 COVID-19 vaccine. Method: immunoSEQ multiplex PCR; TCRdb's copy keeps in-frame clones and lacks some. Of around 80,000 clones detected, approximately 85% appear once; the ten largest clones hold more than 9%. Material: peripheral blood, obtained 28 days after the second AZD1222 dose. These receptors all stem from an adult who received the AZD1222 COVID-19 vaccine. Each CDR3 is given with its conserved first and last residue. A D gene is named only where the DNA matches it firmly. Clone size is shown for a subset of rows, as once, few, many or a class of expanded clone.

v_call,d_call,j_call,clone_size,cdr3_aa,cdr3_nt
TRBV6-1,TRBD1,TRBJ1-2,NA,CASSEALSQGGYGYTF,TGTGCCAGCAGTGAAGCGCTGTCTCAGGGGGGATATGGCTACACCTTC
TRBV5-3,TRBD1,TRBJ1-4,few,CARSPETGNNEKLFF,TGTGCCAGAAGCCCCGAGACAGGGAATAATGAAAAACTGTTTTTT
TRBV10-3,NA,TRBJ1-1,NA,CAISELSPPTEAFF,TGTGCCATCAGTGAGCTTTCCCCCCCCACTGAAGCTTTCTTT
TRBV2,NA,TRBJ2-3,NA,CASEATVDTDTQYF,TGTGCCAGCGAAGCGACAGTAGACACAGATACGCAGTATTTT
TRBV7-9,NA,TRBJ2-5,NA,CASSSGLAGETQYF,TGTGCCAGCAGCTCGGGACTCGCCGGAGAGACCCAGTACTTC
TRBV19,TRBD1,TRBJ1-5,NA,CASSTGQGTAIQPQHF,TGTGCCAGTAGTACAGGACAGGGGACAGCAATTCAGCCCCAGCATTTT
TRBV10-3,NA,TRBJ2-1,NA,CAISEMAELEQFF,TGTGCCATCAGTGAGATGGCGGAGCTCGAGCAGTTCTTC
TRBV9,NA,TRBJ2-7,NA,CASSPGGEVYEQYF,TGTGCCAGCAGCCCCGGCGGGGAAGTCTACGAGCAGTACTTC
TRBV7-8,TRBD1,TRBJ1-2,NA,CASSSGTGEYGYTF,TGTGCCAGCAGCAGTGGGACAGGGGAATATGGCTACACCTTC
TRBV21-1,NA,TRBJ2-3,NA,CASSSSLQADTQYF,TGTGCCAGCAGCTCCTCGCTCCAGGCAGATACGCAGTATTTT
TRBV19,NA,TRBJ1-5,NA,CASSISGSGPNQPQHF,TGTGCCAGTAGTATTAGCGGCAGTGGGCCCAATCAGCCCCAGCATTTT
TRBV7-8,NA,TRBJ1-3,NA,CASSRTAGAGNTIYF,TGTGCCAGCAGCCGGACAGCAGGGGCTGGAAACACCATATATTTT
TRBV19,TRBD1,TRBJ2-1,once,CASRSQGGQGENEQFF,TGTGCCAGTAGGAGTCAGGGAGGACAGGGGGAAAATGAGCAGTTCTTC
TRBV10-2,NA,TRBJ2-2,NA,CASSYTGELFF,TGCGCCAGCAGCTACACCGGGGAGCTGTTTTTT
TRBV6-5,TRBD2,TRBJ2-1,NA,CASSLAGGRHNEQFF,TGTGCCAGCAGCCTAGCGGGGGGGCGTCACAATGAGCAGTTCTTC
TRBV2,TRBD1,TRBJ1-2,few,CASAGGVWGYTF,TGTGCCAGCGCAGGGGGCGTTTGGGGCTACACCTTC
TRBV5-6,TRBD1,TRBJ1-3,NA,CASSGTGYSGNTIYF,TGTGCCAGCAGCGGGACAGGGTACTCCGGAAACACCATATATTTT
TRBV11-2,NA,TRBJ2-7,NA,CASSLVPGYEQYF,TGTGCCAGCAGCTTAGTGCCGGGCTACGAGCAGTACTTC
TRBV11-3,TRBD2,TRBJ2-1,once,CASSLAFSGGAGEQFF,TGTGCCAGCAGCTTAGCGTTTAGCGGGGGGGCAGGTGAGCAGTTCTTC
TRBV10-3,NA,TRBJ1-2,once,CAISGEGGVYGYTF,TGTGCCATCTCGGGAGAGGGTGGGGTTTATGGCTACACCTTC
TRBV9,NA,TRBJ1-4,NA,CASSVGLGEKLFF,TGTGCCAGCAGCGTGGGTCTTGGTGAAAAACTGTTTTTT
TRBV3-1/TRBV3-2,NA,TRBJ1-5,NA,CASSQDPLVQPQHF,TGTGCCAGCAGCCAAGATCCATTAGTTCAGCCCCAGCATTTT
TRBV27,NA,TRBJ2-3,once,CASSPDVGPIPTDTQYF,TGTGCCAGCAGTCCGGACGTGGGGCCGATCCCCACAGATACGCAGTATTTT
TRBV2,NA,TRBJ1-5,NA,CASSLNRASNQPQHF,TGTGCCAGCAGCTTAAACAGGGCCAGCAATCAGCCCCAGCATTTT
TRBV6-5,TRBD1,TRBJ1-5,NA,CASSSLQGAQGQPQHF,TGTGCCAGCAGTTCCCTACAGGGGGCGCAGGGTCAGCCCCAGCATTTT
TRBV6-5,NA,TRBJ1-1,NA,CASRKIVGGDTEAFF,TGTGCCAGCAGAAAAATAGTCGGGGGCGACACTGAAGCTTTCTTT
TRBV5-1,NA,TRBJ2-5,NA,CASSLEGPKTRTQYF,TGCGCCAGCAGCTTGGAAGGGCCCAAGACTAGGACCCAGTACTTC
TRBV10-1,TRBD1,TRBJ1-4,NA,CASRGGYRDRVSRTNEKLFF,TGCGCCAGCAGGGGGGGGTATCGGGACAGGGTCTCTAGGACTAATGAAAAACTGTTTTTT
TRBV7-9,TRBD2,TRBJ2-7,once,CASSPSGTSGSYEQYF,TGTGCCAGCAGCCCATCCGGGACTAGCGGGAGCTACGAGCAGTACTTC
TRBV30,TRBD1,TRBJ1-5,NA,CAWTSGGGHQPQHF,TGTGCCTGGACCTCAGGGGGCGGGCATCAGCCCCAGCATTTT
TRBV6-1,NA,TRBJ1-6,NA,CASSEEHNSPLHF,TGTGCCAGCAGTGAGGAACATAATTCACCCCTCCACTTT
TRBV3-1/TRBV3-2,NA,TRBJ1-1,once,CASSQYETNTEAFF,TGTGCCAGCAGCCAGTACGAGACCAATACTGAAGCTTTCTTT
TRBV5-1,NA,TRBJ1-2,NA,CASSPGDLEIKGYTF,TGCGCCAGCAGCCCCGGGGACCTTGAAATTAAGGGCTACACCTTC
TRBV18,NA,TRBJ1-1,once,CASSLRATEAFF,TGTGCCAGCTCACTCAGGGCAACAGAAGCTTTCTTT
TRBV30,NA,TRBJ1-2,once,CAWTQHYGYTF,TGTGCCTGGACACAGCACTATGGCTACACCTTC
TRBV4-1,NA,TRBJ2-7,NA,CASSQETASYEQYF,TGCGCCAGCAGCCAAGAAACTGCCTCCTACGAGCAGTACTTC
TRBV10-3,NA,TRBJ1-4,NA,CAISDLGVAEKLFF,TGTGCCATCAGTGATTTGGGGGTCGCTGAAAAACTGTTTTTT
TRBV7-3,NA,TRBJ2-5,NA,CASSPNERETQYF,TGTGCCAGCAGCCCAAACGAGCGGGAGACCCAGTACTTC
TRBV25-1,NA,TRBJ1-2,NA,CASRDANYGYTF,TGTGCCAGTCGAGACGCAAACTATGGCTACACCTTC
TRBV2,TRBD2,TRBJ2-4,NA,CASKRGTDKNIQYF,TGTGCCAGCAAGCGGGGGACGGACAAAAACATTCAGTACTTC
TRBV11-2,NA,TRBJ1-2,medium-sized,CASSLGVGPRYGYTF,TGTGCCAGCAGCTTGGGGGTAGGGCCGCGATATGGCTACACCTTC
TRBV7-9,NA,TRBJ2-5,NA,CASSLVGQQETQYF,TGTGCCAGCAGCTTAGTCGGGCAACAAGAGACCCAGTACTTC
TRBV28,NA,TRBJ2-3,NA,CASSLLGTWDQVTQYF,TGTGCCAGCAGTTTACTCGGCACTTGGGATCAGGTTACGCAGTATTTT
TRBV5-1,NA,TRBJ2-5,few,CASSSSVGGTQYF,TGCGCCAGCAGCAGTAGTGTGGGAGGGACCCAGTACTTC
TRBV5-8,NA,TRBJ1-1,NA,CASSLQGSDEAFF,TGTGCCAGCAGCCTACAGGGTTCCGATGAAGCTTTCTTT
TRBV11-2,TRBD2,TRBJ2-5,NA,CASSQMRGDIETQYF,TGTGCCAGCAGCCAGATGCGGGGGGATATAGAGACCCAGTACTTC
TRBV6-2/TRBV6-3,NA,TRBJ1-1,NA,CASSEQGYEAFF,TGTGCCAGCAGCGAACAGGGTTATGAAGCTTTCTTT
TRBV4-1,NA,TRBJ2-5,once,CASSQDFETQYF,TGCGCCAGCAGCCAAGATTTTGAGACCCAGTACTTC
TRBV10-2,NA,TRBJ2-7,NA,CASSDWGDEQYF,TGCGCCAGCAGTGATTGGGGGGACGAGCAGTACTTC
TRBV25-1,NA,TRBJ2-7,NA,CASSFDNAPYEQYF,TGTGCCAGCAGTTTTGACAATGCCCCCTACGAGCAGTACTTC
TRBV29-1,NA,TRBJ2-1,NA,CSVVGRGVLYNEQFF,TGCAGCGTTGTGGGACGTGGGGTACTCTACAATGAGCAGTTCTTC
TRBV5-1,NA,TRBJ1-4,once,CASSPNSGAENEKLFF,TGCGCCAGCAGCCCGAATAGCGGGGCTGAGAATGAAAAACTGTTTTTT
TRBV11-1,TRBD1,TRBJ2-7,NA,CASSPDRVESYEQYF,TGTGCCAGCAGCCCCGACAGGGTTGAATCCTACGAGCAGTACTTC
TRBV4-1,NA,TRBJ1-5,NA,CASRGRLGVNQPQHF,TGCGCCAGCAGAGGGAGATTGGGGGTCAATCAGCCCCAGCATTTT
TRBV9,NA,TRBJ1-4,NA,CASSVAGFNNEKLFF,TGTGCCAGCAGCGTAGCGGGGTTTAACAATGAAAAACTGTTTTTT
TRBV5-4,TRBD1,TRBJ1-6,NA,CASSSPGTGGGSYNSPLHF,TGTGCCAGCAGCTCCCCCGGGACAGGGGGCGGGTCCTATAATTCACCCCTCCACTTT
TRBV20-1,NA,TRBJ2-7,NA,CSASWFGGETYEQYF,TGCAGTGCTAGTTGGTTTGGCGGGGAGACCTACGAGCAGTACTTC
TRBV7-2,NA,TRBJ1-6,NA,CASSLAPGLASPLHF,TGTGCCAGCAGCTTAGCGCCCGGGTTGGCTTCACCCCTCCACTTT